This record concerns one TCR beta chain sequence. Authors' methods: Reference gene primer amplification gave estimated nucleated cell counts. The data were produced by immunoSEQ multiplex PCR, yet TCRdb's version contains in-frame clones alone and is incomplete. V and J calls and clone size are as listed in that table; D and trimming were resolved from the DNA. The sample gives over 75,000 clones, over 80% of which show up once; more than 25% is in the top ten. The record originates from a study of blood T cell repertoires in COVID-19. Study-wide context: From T cells, B-cell-depleted T cells, or PBMCs came the material, which was cDNA or gDNA.

CDR1 and CDR2 from the germline V gene are SGHVS and FNYEAQ. The CDR3 extends over 15 amino acids. Trimming took 5 bases from V and 1 from J, leaving 12 bases between them. The chain links TRBV7-6 to TRBJ2-1; TRBD1 might be the D (5 bases). What was sequenced was peripheral blood. This TCR was sampled from a woman of 80 years or more with active or convalescent COVID-19. CDR3 region: CASSPRQKSYNEQFF. The CDR3 nucleotides are TGTGCCAGCAGCCCTAGACAGAAGTCCTACAATGAGCAGTTCTTC.